The 6 T cell receptor beta chains given below trace back to one sample, sequenced in a study of T cell clonotyping in hematopoietic cell transplantation. Time point reported: recipient sample about 28 days before transplant, after cytoreduction. The assay was immunoSEQ multiplex PCR, and TCRdb's table has in-frame clones only and misses some. The sample carries some 35,000 clones, 85% to 95% recorded once. Sequences were derived from peripheral blood mononuclear cells, sampled before stem cell transplant. The receptors come from a man aged 40-55 years with chronic myeloid leukemia. Some clones in this sample may be carry-over from other donors' samples.

The gene calls are TRBV2 and TRBJ1-5; 11 nucleotides match TRBD1. Per germline, CDR1 SNHLY and CDR2 FYNNEI. The CDR3 spans 14 residues. The V gene end was trimmed by 6 bases and the J gene end by 5 bases; junction bases not matched to a gene: 3. The CDR3 bases are TGTGCCAGCAGCGGGACAGGGGGGCATCAGCCCCAGCATTTT. Translating gives CASSGTGGHQPQHF.

This clone was detected once. The V and J genes are TRBV15 and TRBJ2-5; the D gene is possibly TRBD2 (5 bases). Germline CDR1 is LNHNV and CDR2 is YYDKDF (reference sequence). This CDR3 contains 13 residues. Trimming removed 1 base from V and 7 bases from J, with 10 bases in between. The DNA for the CDR3 is TGTGCCACCAGCAGAGCAGTAGAGGGGACCCAGTACTTC. This translates into CATSRAVEGTQYF. Looking up the rest from reference TRBV15 and TRBJ2-5 gives the full variable domain: DAMVIQNPRYQVTQFGKPVTLSCSQTLNHNVMYWYQQKSSQAPKLLFHYYDKDFNNEADTPDNFQSRRPNTSFCFLDIRSPGLGDTAMYLCATSRAVEGTQYFGPGTRLLVL.

The genes are TRBV5-1 and TRBJ1-2; D might be TRBD1 (6 bases). The CDR3 runs to 14 residues. CDR1 is SGHRS and CDR2 is YFSETQ in the germline V gene. Trimming stripped 7 bases from V and 6 bases from J, with 19 bases between. DNA of the CDR3: TGCGCCAGCGCACAGGGCCAGGTCTCTAATGGCTACACCTTC. It is translated as CASAQGQVSNGYTF.

The chain links TRBV7-2 to TRBJ1-2; the D gene is possibly TRBD1 (5 bases). The V gene lost 1 base and the J gene lost 6 bases, with 9 bases spanning the gap. CDR1 is SGHTA and CDR2 is FQGNSA in the germline V gene. This CDR3 has 13 amino acids. CDR3 nucleotides: TGTGCCAGCAGCTTAGTCACGGGGGATGGCTACACCTTC. Translating gives CASSLVTGDGYTF.

This clone was counted once. This chain connects TRBV29-1 to TRBJ1-2; 9 bases are shared with TRBD1. The J segment lost 4 bases and the V segment lost 7 bases, leaving 7 bases of the junction unmatched. The length of the CDR3 is 13 residues. Germline-derived CDR1 and CDR2 are SQVTM and ANQGSEA. In DNA form, the CDR3 reads TGCAGCGCCACAGGGGGCCGGGGCTATGGCTACACCTTC. Protein: CSATGGRGYGYTF.

The V gene is TRBV30, the J gene TRBJ1-5; D gene unclear. Deletions cut 6 bases from V and 3 bases from J, with 12 bases between. The germline gives CDR1 GTSNPN, CDR2 SVGIG (reference sequence). The CDR3 loop spans 13 amino acids. DNA for the CDR3: TGTGCCTGTAACCGGGCCCACAATCAGCCCCAGCATTTT. This gives the protein CACNRAHNQPQHF.